This TCR beta chain was sequenced for a study of regulatory T cells in long-lasting Graves disease (dated by TCRdb to about 2021). For context, the study as a whole: Persistent Graves' disease meant more than 5 years of antithyroid drug treatment with TSH receptor autoantibodies that stayed positive. Persistent Graves' disease patients were compared with newly diagnosed Graves' disease patients by peripheral blood TCR sequencing and RNA sequencing. The study was conducted in China and was registered as a clinical trial. A total of about 33 samples were covered by TCR sequencing, comprising approximately 13 persistent and about 20 newly diagnosed Graves' disease patients. Persistent Graves' disease patients in the clinical cohort had taken antithyroid drugs for about 10.3 years on average. What the study reported, not specific to this receptor: Peripheral blood alone was examined, since thyroid tissue, which constituted the primary lesion, could not be accessed. Sequencing and analysis were restricted to the TCR beta chain. Patients with persistent disease shared more public clonotypes (roughly 2,900) than newly diagnosed patients did (about 970). The small sample size was acknowledged by the authors as a limitation that may reduce accuracy. Lower TCR Shannon entropy and fewer highly expanded clones were observed in persistent Graves' disease patients than in newly diagnosed patients, which suggested clonal expansion. Preferential use of TRBV28, TRBJ1-2 and TRBJ2-5 was observed in persistent disease, whereas TRBV20-1 and TRBJ2-1 were favored in newly diagnosed disease.

Library creation used multiplex PCR. The sequencing machine was an Illumina HiSeq 4000. iRepertoire HTBI primers and Arm-PCR amplification of CDR3 regions were used to construct TCR beta libraries. Gel purification was performed on PCR products prior to sequencing. Under the source paper's analysis protocol: A total of 62 TRBV and approximately 13 TRBJ segments were identified across samples and were used for gene usage analysis of CDR3 amino acid clonotypes. COPE and FqMerger were used to merge the filtered high-quality paired reads into contigs. BLAST was used to align contigs to IMGT TRBV, TRBD and TRBJ reference genes, with CDR3 defined following IMGT. Clonotypes above 0.1% frequency were classified as highly expanded clones. Repertoire diversity was measured by Shannon entropy, and V-J evenness by the Gini coefficient. Clonotypes shared by more than one individual were considered public. The public reads were reprocessed in TCRdb via fastp at Q25 and MiXCR, keeping in-frame beta chains. Rows with a matching CDR3 protein are joined into one entry that keeps the most common DNA and genes. In this record, the V and J calls reflect TCRdb's handling and not the investigators' own analysis. A total of around 460,000 distinct CDR3 sequences appear in this sample, about 20% of them only once. Around 13% of the sample belongs to the ten largest clones.

The sample's time point label, decoded: persistent/refractory GD, antithyroid drugs over 5 years with positive TRAb. RNA was extracted from PBMCs in TRIzol for both TCR sequencing and RNA sequencing. Graves' disease was diagnosed according to American Thyroid Association guidelines. Patients for the study were recruited at an endocrinology department in Xi'an, China. From each patient, approximately 9.9 milliliters of peripheral blood was collected into an EDTA anticoagulant tube. PBMCs were isolated by Ficoll Paque Plus density gradient separation without further T cell sorting. An Agilent 2100 Bioanalyzer and agarose gel were used to check RNA quality, while a NanoDrop 2000 measured RNA concentration. Worth noting for this clonotype: What antigen it recognizes has not been identified. Per-base qualities were not stored, and no clone one base away is much larger.

Taken from the germline V gene, the CDR1 and CDR2 loops are SQVTM and ANQGSEA. After removal of 4 bases from V and 4 bases from J, the junction retains 1 base not matched to a gene. From the cysteine through the phenylalanine, the CDR3 covers 12 amino acids. Only CDR3 DNA is held: 36 bases, read in frame from base 1. The material sequenced was peripheral blood mononuclear cells (PBMCs), taken when the disease was refractory, from a patient treated with antithyroid drugs. This TCR was recovered from a female donor with Graves disease. Recombination linked TRBV29-1 to TRBJ1-1, with 9 bases matching TRBD1. CDR3 protein: CSVVTGGTEAFF. The DNA sequence is TGCAGCGTTGTGACAGGGGGCACTGAAGCTTTCTTT.